Following are 7 T cell receptor beta chains from one sample sequenced in a study of shared clonotypes between healthy human individuals. Produced via immunoSEQ multiplex PCR; TCRdb's table is partial and in-frame only. Of about 2.4 million clones in the sample, more than 90% were seen once. Material for sequencing was naive CD4+ T cells sorted from blood. The subset: CD45RA+ positively selected. Receptor source: a man aged 18 to 35 in good health.

The CDR3 reads CASSLDGGQGQPQHF. For the CDR3, the DNA is TGTGCCAGCAGTCTCGACGGGGGGCAAGGTCAGCCCCAGCATTTT. The J gene is TRBJ1-5, the V gene TRBV6-6; TRBD1 is a possible D gene (6 bases). Trimming took off 5 bases at V and 6 bases at J, with 17 bases between the two ends. Per germline, CDR1 MNHNY and CDR2 SVGAGI (reference sequence). This CDR3 comprises 15 residues.

This clone appeared a single time. The chain employs TRBV5-1 and TRBJ1-3; TRBD1 agrees at 8 bases. The CDR3 runs 17 residues. Germline V lookup: CDR1 SGHRS, CDR2 YFSETQ. V shed 0 bases and J 0 bases; nucleotides not matched to a gene: 5. As DNA, the CDR3 is TGCGCCAGCAGCTTGGATCCGCAGGGGGCCTCTGGAAACACCATATATTTT. Translation: CASSLDPQGASGNTIYF.

This chain uses TRBV6-6 with TRBJ2-7; 8 positions match TRBD1. The germline V gene has CDR1 MNHNY and CDR2 SVGAGI (reference sequence). The CDR3 has 15 amino acids. V trimming: 6 bases; J trimming: 3 bases; junction bases outside the gene matches: 10. The CDR3 region has the DNA TGTGCCAGCAGACCGTCAGGGGGCGCCGGCTACGAGCAGTACTTC. It specifies CASRPSGGAGYEQYF.

This sequence joins TRBV6-5 and TRBJ1-4, with D tentatively TRBD1 (5 bases). There are 15 residues in the CDR3. V lost 5 bases and J 8 bases, leaving 18 bases between the germline ends. Germline CDR1 and CDR2: MNHEY and SVGAGI. Written as DNA, the CDR3 is TGTGCCAGCAGTACCCGATCTCAACACAGGGAAAAACTGTTTTTT. The encoded protein is CASSTRSQHREKLFF.

The chain links TRBV5-1 to TRBJ1-6; D perhaps matches TRBD1 (5 bases). Germline-derived CDR1 and CDR2 are SGHRS and YFSETQ. CDR3 size: 16 residues. Trimming removed 2 bases from V and 1 base from J, with 10 bases in between. CDR3 loop: CASSFLQVSYNSPLHF. The DNA for the CDR3 is TGCGCCAGCAGCTTTTTACAGGTTTCCTATAATTCACCCCTCCACTTT.

The chain recombines TRBV18 with TRBJ1-2; 9 bases line up with TRBD1. The V gene end was trimmed by 4 bases and the J gene end by 2 bases; junction bases not matched to a gene: 2. The CDR3 has 14 residues. Germline assignment: CDR1 KGHSH and CDR2 LQKENI. The chain's CDR3 is CASSQGQGNYGYTF. In nucleotides, the CDR3 is TGTGCCAGCTCACAAGGACAGGGGAACTATGGCTACACCTTC.

This sequence joins TRBV11-2 and TRBJ2-2; 8 bases line up with TRBD2. CDR1 and CDR2 (germline): SGHAT, FQNNGV. V lost 2 bases to trimming and J lost 5 bases; unmatched junction nucleotides: 4. The CDR3 has 15 amino acids. The CDR3 loop reads CASSLHSGSTGELFF. CDR3 sequence (DNA): TGTGCCAGCAGCTTACACAGCGGGAGTACCGGGGAGCTGTTTTTT.